These 5 T cell receptor beta chains were all obtained from the same sample, sequenced in a study of shared clonotypes between healthy human individuals. The protocol was immunoSEQ multiplex PCR, while the TCRdb copy is restricted to in-frame clones and leaves out a portion. The sample consists of about 680,000 clones, 90% to 95% of them appearing once. Selected positively for CCR7 and CD45RO-negative, naive CD8 cells excluded terminally differentiated effector memory CD45RA+ cells. Sequences were obtained from naive CD8+ T cells sorted from blood. Receptor source: a young man in good health.

The chain recombines TRBV14 with TRBJ2-7; D not certain. Germline V CDR1 and CDR2: SGHDN, FVKESK. This CDR3 has 14 residues. The V and J ends lost 5 bases and 1 base respectively, with 12 bases between them. Written as DNA, the CDR3 is TGTGCCAGCAGCGAAGTTGACAAATCCTACGAGCAGTACTTC. Amino acid sequence: CASSEVDKSYEQYF.

This clone was seen a single time. V and J are TRBV7-9 and TRBJ2-1; the match to TRBD2 covers 9 bases. V gave up 8 bases and J gave up 9 bases; unmatched junction bases: 8. Germline CDR1 reads SEHNR; CDR2 reads FQNEAQ (reference sequence). The CDR3 has 13 residues. CDR3 loop: CASGREGVSEQFF. The CDR3 DNA is TGTGCCAGCGGGCGGGAGGGGGTATCTGAGCAGTTCTTC.

The V call is TRBV13, the J call TRBJ1-4; D not resolved. Germline V gene sequence: CDR1 PRHDT, CDR2 FYEKMQ (reference sequence). CDR3 length: 14 amino acids. Trimming removed 0 bases from V and 8 bases from J, with 10 bases in between. CDR3 amino acids: CASSLGGSGEKLFF. For the CDR3, the DNA is TGTGCCAGCAGCTTAGGGGGTTCCGGAGAAAAACTGTTTTTT. The full variable domain, with the rest looked up from reference TRBV13 and TRBJ1-4, is AAGVIQSPRHLIKEKRETATLKCYPIPRHDTVYWYQQGPGQDPQFLISFYEKMQSDKGSIPDRFSAQQFSDYHSELNMSSLELGDSALYFCASSLGGSGEKLFFGSGTQLSVL.

The V call is TRBV27, the J call TRBJ2-1; TRBD2 matches 7 bases. The J segment lost 6 bases and the V segment lost 5 bases, leaving 13 bases of the junction unmatched. Germline lookup yields CDR1 MNHEY and CDR2 SMNVEV (reference sequence). The CDR3 extends over 16 amino acids. CDR3 coding DNA: TGTGCCAGCAGTACGCCAGCGGGAAATCCCCTCAATGAGCAGTTCTTC. This encodes CASSTPAGNPLNEQFF.

The chain has TRBV6-5 and TRBJ1-3; D is unclear. From germline, CDR1 is MNHEY and CDR2 SVGAGI. V was clipped by 7 bases and J by 2 bases, with 12 bases between them. The CDR3 length is 14 residues. The CDR3 is CASNPGDAGNTIYF. The CDR3 DNA sequence: TGTGCCAGCAACCCGGGTGACGCTGGAAACACCATATATTTT.